The entry below describes one T cell receptor beta chain. Repertoires were generated with immunoSEQ multiplex PCR, while TCRdb's copy carries only in-frame clones and drops some. The sample lists about 120,000 clones, 94% occurring once. The data were obtained in a study of siplizumab effects on memory and regulatory T cells. This CDR3 contains 16 residues. Germline assignment: CDR1 MNHNY and CDR2 SVGAGI (reference sequence). V lost 5 bases and J lost 5; bases outside the gene matches: 10. The sequence derives from a human donor in good health. This chain joins TRBV6-6 and TRBJ1-2; 11 bases are a match to TRBD1. Sample: non-Treg CD4+ T cells sorted from blood. In nucleotides, the CDR3 is TGTGCCAGCAGTAGACAGGACAGGGGGCGTCAGTATGGCTACACCTTC. This encodes CASSRQDRGRQYGYTF.